This TCR beta chain originates from a study of cytomegalovirus exposure and HLA in healthy donors. To note about this clone: The antigen is undetermined.

The primer mix had 60 Vbeta and 13 Jbeta primers. TCRdb's copy holds only in-frame clones and misses some; the assay was immunoSEQ multiplex PCR. The table records more than 130,000 clones, 78% of them present only once. This CDR3 comprises 15 residues. The germline CDR1 and CDR2 sequences are MNHEY and SVGAGI. The V gene end was trimmed by 6 bases and the J gene end by 5 bases; junction bases not matched to a gene: 11. Notes on the study in general: In vitro testing confirmed three CMV-associated chains as specific for CMV antigens. Associated with cytomegalovirus, according to the listing, were some 180 TCR beta chains. Presence/absence analyses supposed approximately even sequencing depth among donors. Within an earlier analysis, most TCR beta V segments proved productive either about 90% or about 30% of the time.

This sequence originates from a male donor in good health and CMV-seronegative. This sequence joins TRBV6-5 and TRBJ2-5; 8 positions match TRBD2. Sequenced: PBMCs. The CDR3 is CASSRGTRGRETQYF. DNA for the CDR3: TGTGCCAGCAGCCGAGGGACTAGGGGTCGGGAGACCCAGTACTTC.